This passage covers 21 T cell receptor beta chains from one sample sequenced in a study of shared T cell receptors in the human thymus. This table comes from immunoSEQ multiplex PCR, and its TCRdb copy is limited to in-frame clones, with some not included. The sample yields over 650,000 clones, 70% to 90% seen once. Separately, the same data were catalogued under a study of human thymus T cells.

Sequencing was carried out using thymocytes. These receptors originate from a boy under two years old with a congenital heart defect.

The chain combines TRBV11-2 with TRBJ2-7, with TRBD2 matching over 11 bases. Germline values: CDR1 SGHAT, CDR2 FQNNGV. CDR3 size: 16 residues. J lost 2 bases, V lost 5 bases, and 8 bases had no gene match. The CDR3 sequence is CASSRGPSGGPYEQYF. The CDR3 DNA follows: TGTGCCAGCAGCAGAGGTCCTAGCGGGGGGCCCTACGAGCAGTACTTC.

The rearrangement links TRBV25-1 to TRBJ2-2; 8 bases map to TRBD1. Looked up from germline, CDR1 is MGHDK and CDR2 is SYGVNS. The CDR3 is 15 residues long. The V and J ends lost 2 bases and 7 bases, in that order; junction bases with no gene match: 6. CDR3 residues: CASSEDRGRNGELFF. DNA for the CDR3: TGTGCCAGCAGTGAAGACAGGGGACGAAACGGGGAGCTGTTTTTT.

This sequence joins TRBV4-1 and TRBJ1-2, with TRBD1 matching 7 bases. V was clipped by 1 base and J by 8 bases; unmatched bases: 4. The CDR3 spans 13 residues. Germline values: CDR1 MGHRA, CDR2 YSYEKL. CDR3 DNA: TGCGCCAGCAGCCAAGTTGACAGGGAAGGCTACACCTTC. Its protein product is CASSQVDREGYTF.

The count of this clone is one. This chain joins TRBV14 and TRBJ2-1; 8 bases are shared with TRBD1. The CDR3 has 15 amino acids. The V gene end was trimmed by 0 bases and the J gene end by 9 bases; junction bases not matched to a gene: 7. Germline loops: CDR1 SGHDN, CDR2 FVKESK. CDR3 coding DNA: TGTGCCAGCAGCCAAGATCTCCCAGGGGGCAGTGAGCAGTTCTTC. Translation gives CASSQDLPGGSEQFF.

The rearrangement uses TRBV6-5 and TRBJ1-3; D is unresolved. V was trimmed by 0 bases and J by 1 base, leaving 7 bases between them. Per germline, CDR1 MNHEY and CDR2 SVGAGI. The CDR3 has 15 residues. The CDR3 DNA is TGTGCCAGCAGTTACTCGAGGGTGTCTGGAAACACCATATATTTT. This gives the protein CASSYSRVSGNTIYF.

The chain has TRBV7-6 and TRBJ2-3; tentatively, D is TRBD2 (6 bases). There are 15 residues in the CDR3. Germline V lookup: CDR1 SGHVS, CDR2 FNYEAQ. Trimming removed 7 bases at V and 5 bases at J, with 19 bases between. CDR3 region: CASTLNTGVIDTQYF. The DNA for the CDR3 is TGTGCCAGCACGCTTAACACGGGAGTGATAGATACGCAGTATTTT.

This clone was found once. The CDR3 DNA sequence: TGCGCCAGCAGCTTGCCAGGGGGTTATGGCTACACCTTC. The encoded protein is CASSLPGGYGYTF. The chain carries TRBV5-1 and TRBJ1-2, with 7 bases aligning to TRBD1. The junction had 2 bases not matched to a gene; V was cut back by 1 base and J by 5 bases. The CDR3 has 13 amino acids. The germline V gene encodes CDR1 SGHRS and CDR2 YFSETQ.

This clone has just one count. This CDR3 is CASSLTGFSASGASEQYF. DNA for the CDR3: TGTGCCAGCAGTCTAACAGGGTTTTCGGCTAGCGGCGCGAGCGAGCAGTACTTC. This chain connects TRBV28 to TRBJ2-7; a possible D gene is TRBD2 (7 bases). The V end was cut by 5 bases, the J end by 6 bases, with 29 bases between. CDR3 size: 18 residues. Germline V gives CDR1 MDHEN, CDR2 SYDVKM.

CDR3 nucleotides: TGTGCCAGCAGCTTTTCGGACAGGGACTATGGCTACACCTTC. Encoded protein: CASSFSDRDYGYTF. This chain connects TRBV7-9 to TRBJ1-2; 8 positions match TRBD1. This CDR3 region has 14 residues. Germline assignment: CDR1 SEHNR and CDR2 FQNEAQ (reference sequence). V lost 3 bases, J lost 3 bases, and 3 bases stayed unmatched.

This chain connects TRBV4-3 to TRBJ2-2; TRBD1 aligns across 9 bases. CDR1 is LGHNA, CDR2 YSLEER, per germline. The junction had 5 bases not matched to a gene; V was cut back by 1 base and J by 5 bases. The CDR3 contains 16 residues. As DNA, the CDR3 is TGCGCCAGCAGCCAAGGACAGGGGGACTCTACCGGGGAGCTGTTTTTT. It specifies CASSQGQGDSTGELFF.

This chain links TRBV4-3 with TRBJ2-1, with 16 bases fitting TRBD2. Germline V lookup: CDR1 LGHNA, CDR2 YSLEER. This CDR3 spans 17 amino acids. The V and J ends lost 4 bases and 9 bases, in that order; junction bases with no gene match: 9. The CDR3 DNA follows: TGCGCCAGCAGCCCCGAGGGACTAGCGGGGGGGTTTGGTGAGCAGTTCTTC. Its protein is CASSPEGLAGGFGEQFF.

The chain has TRBV7-6 and TRBJ2-2, with 7 bases matching TRBD1. Germline V gives CDR1 SGHVS, CDR2 FNYEAQ. The V gene end was trimmed by 1 base and the J gene end by 1 base; junction bases not matched to a gene: 6. CDR3 size: 17 residues. The CDR3: CASSLVIWTGNTGELFF. The CDR3 nucleotides read TGTGCCAGCAGCTTAGTAATTTGGACAGGGAACACCGGGGAGCTGTTTTTT.

This chain connects TRBV14 to TRBJ2-4; D gene ambiguous. Germline V gene lookup returns CDR1 SGHDN and CDR2 FVKESK. V was trimmed by 4 bases and J by 0 bases, leaving 13 bases between them. The CDR3 runs to 16 residues. The CDR3 loop is CASSRDSVLAKNIQYF. CDR3 bases: TGTGCCAGCAGCCGAGATTCAGTCCTAGCCAAAAACATTCAGTACTTC.

This clone appeared a single time. The chain is built from TRBV29-1 and TRBJ2-5; D not certain. V was cut by 3 bases and J by 3 bases, with 8 bases left in between. Germline values: CDR1 SQVTM, CDR2 ANQGSEA. There are 12 residues in the CDR3. CDR3: CSVDWLEETQYF. As DNA, the CDR3 is TGCAGCGTTGATTGGCTAGAAGAGACCCAGTACTTC.

The chain is built from TRBV5-1 and TRBJ2-3, with TRBD1 as a possible D gene (6 bases). Trimming left V 4 bases short and J 0 bases short, with 15 bases between. CDR1 and CDR2 from the germline V gene are SGHRS and YFSETQ. The CDR3 spans 16 residues. DNA of the CDR3: TGCGCCAGCAGCCCAGAAGTGGGGGCGAGCACAGATACGCAGTATTTT. Translating gives CASSPEVGASTDTQYF.

The rearrangement links TRBV5-6 to TRBJ1-2, with D possibly matching TRBD1 (6 bases). The germline V gene encodes CDR1 SGHDT and CDR2 YYEEEE. This CDR3 is 13 amino acids long. V was pared by 3 bases and J by 4 bases, with 10 bases between. Written as DNA, the CDR3 is TGTGCCAGCAGCTGGGGACAAGGCTATGGCTACACCTTC. Encoded protein: CASSWGQGYGYTF.

This clone has only one observation. CDR3 amino acids: CASSLGLAGANEQFF. CDR3 coding DNA: TGTGCCAGCAGTTTAGGGCTAGCGGGAGCTAATGAGCAGTTCTTC. The V call is TRBV28, the J call TRBJ2-1, with 10 nucleotides matching TRBD2. The CDR3 is 15 residues long. The J segment lost 7 bases and the V segment lost 2 bases, leaving 5 bases of the junction unmatched. CDR1 is MDHEN and CDR2 is SYDVKM in the germline V gene. Combining the CDR3 with reference TRBV28 and TRBJ2-1 gives the whole variable domain DVKVTQSSRYLVKRTGEKVFLECVQDMDHENMFWYRQDPGLGLRLIYFSYDVKMKEKGDIPEGYSVSREKKERFSLILESASTNQTSMYLCASSLGLAGANEQFFGPGTRLTVL.

This clone was picked up one time. J is TRBJ2-1 and V is TRBV9; 10 positions agree with TRBD2. The CDR3 contains 15 residues. J gave up 8 bases and V 3 bases, and 8 bases lay outside the gene matches. Per germline, CDR1 SGDLS and CDR2 YYNGEE. The CDR3 spells CASSAAGGRSDEQFF. The CDR3 region has the DNA TGTGCCAGCAGCGCAGCGGGAGGGAGGTCTGATGAGCAGTTCTTC. The full variable domain, completed using reference TRBV9 and TRBJ2-1, is DSGVTQTPKHLITATGQRVTLRCSPRSGDLSVYWYQQSLDQGLQFLIQYYNGEERAKGNILERFSAQQFPDLHSELNLSSLELGDSALYFCASSAAGGRSDEQFFGPGTRLTVL.

The CDR3 spells CASSPETLSGRVFIRGELFF. The CDR3 DNA is TGTGCCAGCAGCCCTGAGACACTTAGCGGGAGGGTATTTATCCGCGGGGAGCTGTTTTTT. V and J are TRBV28 and TRBJ2-2; 11 positions match TRBD2. The CDR3 runs 20 residues. Germline trimming cut 6 bases from V and 7 bases from J; bases unmatched to any gene: 22. In germline, CDR1 is MDHEN, CDR2 SYDVKM. Filled out from reference TRBV28 and TRBJ2-2, the complete variable domain reads DVKVTQSSRYLVKRTGEKVFLECVQDMDHENMFWYRQDPGLGLRLIYFSYDVKMKEKGDIPEGYSVSREKKERFSLILESASTNQTSMYLCASSPETLSGRVFIRGELFFGEGSRLTVL.

The chain is built from TRBV7-3 and TRBJ2-1; D unclear. Trimming stripped 5 bases from V and 10 bases from J, with 12 bases between. CDR1 is SGHTA and CDR2 is FQGTGA in the germline V gene. The CDR3 runs 12 residues. The CDR3: CASSKPGLEQFF. CDR3 in DNA: TGTGCCAGCAGCAAACCGGGTTTAGAGCAGTTCTTC.

V usage is TRBV6-1 and J usage is TRBJ1-1; unclear D gene. Trimming left V 4 bases short and J 6 bases short, with 18 bases between. The CDR3 spans 15 residues. Germline V gene lookup returns CDR1 MNHNS and CDR2 SASEGT. The CDR3 DNA reads as TGTGCCAGCAGTGTGACACCCTACGGGAGGGCTGAAGCTTTCTTT. Its protein product is CASSVTPYGRAEAFF.